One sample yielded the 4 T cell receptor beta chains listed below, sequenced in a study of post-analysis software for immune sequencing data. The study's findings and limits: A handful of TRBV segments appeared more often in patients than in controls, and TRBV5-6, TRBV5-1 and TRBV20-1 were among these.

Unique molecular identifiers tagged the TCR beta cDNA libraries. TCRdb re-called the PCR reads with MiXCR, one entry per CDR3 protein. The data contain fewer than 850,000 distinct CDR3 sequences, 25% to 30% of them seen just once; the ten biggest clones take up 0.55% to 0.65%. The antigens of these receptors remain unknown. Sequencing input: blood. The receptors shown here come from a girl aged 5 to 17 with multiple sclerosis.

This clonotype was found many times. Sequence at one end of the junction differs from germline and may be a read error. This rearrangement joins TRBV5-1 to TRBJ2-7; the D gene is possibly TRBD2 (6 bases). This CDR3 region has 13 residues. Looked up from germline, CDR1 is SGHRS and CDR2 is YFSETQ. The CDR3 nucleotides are TGTGCCAGCAGCTTATCAAGCGGGTACGAGCAGTACTTC. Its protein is CASSLSSGYEQYF.

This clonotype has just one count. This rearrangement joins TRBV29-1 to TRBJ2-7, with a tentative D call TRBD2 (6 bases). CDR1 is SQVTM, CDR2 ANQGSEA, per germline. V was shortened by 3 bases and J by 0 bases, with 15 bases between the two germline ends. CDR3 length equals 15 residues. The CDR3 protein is CSVEGLPLASYEQYF. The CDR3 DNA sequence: TGCAGCGTTGAGGGACTTCCTCTAGCCTCCTACGAGCAGTACTTC.

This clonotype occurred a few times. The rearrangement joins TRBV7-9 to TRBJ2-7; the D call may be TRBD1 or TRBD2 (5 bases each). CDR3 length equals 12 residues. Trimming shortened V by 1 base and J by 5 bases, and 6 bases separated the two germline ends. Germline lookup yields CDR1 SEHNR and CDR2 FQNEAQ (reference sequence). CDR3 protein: CASSLEGHEQYF. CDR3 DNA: TGTGCCAGCAGCTTAGAGGGACACGAGCAGTACTTC.

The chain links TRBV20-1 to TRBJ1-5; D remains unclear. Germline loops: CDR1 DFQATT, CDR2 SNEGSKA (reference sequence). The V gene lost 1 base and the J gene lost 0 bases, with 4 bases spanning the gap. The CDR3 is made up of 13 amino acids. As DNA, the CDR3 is TGCAGTGCTAGAGCGGATAGCAATCAGCCCCAGCATTTT. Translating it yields CSARADSNQPQHF.